The 31 T cell receptor beta chains in this list originate from one sample, sequenced in a study of blood T cell repertoires in COVID-19. Generated by immunoSEQ multiplex PCR, the TCRdb table keeps only in-frame clones and is missing some. The top ten clones hold approximately 8% of a sample with tens of thousands of clones, 90% to 95% of them seen once. Sequencing was carried out using peripheral blood. These receptors were obtained from a human donor in a cohort sampled during active COVID-19.

The rearrangement joins TRBV19 to TRBJ1-1; TRBD1 agrees at 12 bases. Germline CDR1 reads LNHDA; CDR2 reads SQIVND (reference sequence). V shed 5 bases and J 2 bases; nucleotides not matched to a gene: 9. The CDR3 spans 17 residues. The CDR3 DNA is TGTGCCAGTAGTGTAACCCGGGACAGGGGGCTTAACACTGAAGCTTTCTTT. Its protein is CASSVTRDRGLNTEAFF. The entire variable domain, with the rest obtained from reference TRBV19 and TRBJ1-1, is as follows: DGGITQSPKYLFRKEGQNVTLSCEQNLNHDAMYWYRQDPGQGLRLIYYSQIVNDFQKGDIAEGYSVSREKKESFPLTVTSAQKNPTAFYLCASSVTRDRGLNTEAFFGQGTRLTVV.

V is TRBV4-1 and J is TRBJ1-1, with a possible D match to TRBD1 (6 bases). The CDR3 is 13 residues long. V was clipped by 4 bases and J by 3 bases, with 9 bases between them. Looked up from germline, CDR1 is MGHRA and CDR2 is YSYEKL. Here the CDR3 DNA reads TGCGCCAGCAGCCTTGGACAGTACACTGAAGCTTTCTTT. Its protein product is CASSLGQYTEAFF.

The chain is built from TRBV27 and TRBJ1-2; TRBD1 matches at 9 bases. From germline, CDR1 is MNHEY and CDR2 SMNVEV (reference sequence). J was trimmed by 8 bases and V by 5 bases; bases with no gene match: 12. This CDR3 is built from 15 residues. CDR3 residues: CASSGPIGTGFGYTF. The CDR3 region has the DNA TGTGCCAGCAGTGGCCCAATAGGGACAGGGTTCGGCTACACCTTC.

The rearrangement links TRBV4-3 to TRBJ2-7; perhaps TRBD2 as D (5 bases). Germline CDR1 and CDR2: LGHNA and YSLEER. This CDR3 spans 16 amino acids. V was clipped by 0 bases and J by 3 bases, with 15 bases between them. This CDR3 reads CASSQDNRGLHYEQYF. In DNA, the CDR3 is TGCGCCAGCAGCCAAGATAATCGGGGATTGCACTACGAGCAGTACTTC.

The chain uses TRBV21-1 and TRBJ1-2. TRBV21-1 is a recognized pseudogene. The CDR3 spans 17 residues. The CDR3 loop reads CASSFRGQADPNYGYTF. The CDR3 DNA reads as TGTGCCAGCAGCTTCCGAGGGCAGGCCGACCCCAACTATGGCTACACCTTC.

This clone occurred a few times. The chain uses TRBV29-1 and TRBJ1-2, with TRBD1 matching over 10 bases. Per germline, CDR1 SQVTM and CDR2 ANQGSEA. V was pared by 6 bases and J by 4 bases, with 11 bases of the junction left unmatched. CDR3 length: 15 amino acids. The CDR3 DNA is TGCAGCGTCCCCTTCGGGACAGGGGACCGCTATGGCTACACCTTC. Translated: CSVPFGTGDRYGYTF.

This clone is judged medium-sized. The chain joins TRBV4-3 to TRBJ2-6; D possibly corresponds to TRBD1 (6 bases). This CDR3 has 16 amino acids. CDR1 is LGHNA, CDR2 YSLEER, per germline. Trimming shortened V by 0 bases and J by 0 bases, and 6 bases separated the two germline ends. This CDR3 is CASSQEGHSGANVLTF. The CDR3 bases are TGCGCCAGCAGCCAAGAGGGACACTCTGGGGCCAACGTCCTGACTTTC.

V usage is TRBV5-1 and J usage is TRBJ2-7; 7 nucleotides agree with TRBD1. The V segment lost 4 bases and the J segment 5 bases; nucleotides outside the gene matches: 6. In germline, CDR1 is SGHRS, CDR2 YFSETQ. This CDR3 spans 13 amino acids. The CDR3 spells CASSLNTGDEQYF. The CDR3 DNA reads TGCGCCAGCAGCCTTAATACAGGGGACGAGCAGTACTTC.

Here the CDR3 reads CASSLIAWLDTEAFF. The CDR3 DNA reads as TGTGCCAGCAGTCTGATCGCATGGCTAGACACTGAAGCTTTCTTT. V and J are TRBV6-4 and TRBJ1-1; D call uncertain. Germline CDR1 reads MRHNA; CDR2 reads SNTAGT. The germline V and J ends were trimmed by 5 bases and 3 bases, with 16 bases remaining between them. CDR3 length: 15 residues.

J is TRBJ2-3 and V is TRBV21-1; the table's D call, TRBD2, was not checked against the DNA. TRBV21-1 is shown as a pseudogene. This CDR3 has 17 amino acids. The CDR3 coding sequence is TGTGCCAGCAGCCCCAGCCCTAGCGGGGGGGTCACAGATACGCAGTATTTT. Its translation is CASSPSPSGGVTDTQYF.

The chain joins TRBV4-1 to TRBJ1-2, with D unresolved. With 0 bases removed from V and 4 bases from J, the gap between germline ends came to 18 bases. This CDR3 region has 17 residues. The germline V gene has CDR1 MGHRA and CDR2 YSYEKL. CDR3 in amino acids: CASSQDRGMERAYGYTF. The CDR3 DNA reads as TGCGCCAGCAGCCAAGATCGCGGTATGGAACGTGCCTATGGCTACACCTTC.

This chain connects TRBV6-5 to TRBJ2-7, with 7 bases aligning to TRBD1. Germline CDR1 MNHEY, CDR2 SVGAGI. J lost 3 bases, V lost 10 bases, and 6 bases had no gene match. The CDR3 sequence is 12 residues long. Here the CDR3 reads CAIDDRDYEQYF. In DNA, the CDR3 is TGTGCCATAGATGACAGGGACTACGAGCAGTACTTC.

This clone has just one count. The CDR3 region has the DNA TGTGCCAGCAGTTTTAACAGGGGTTACGAGCAGTACTTC. Protein sequence: CASSFNRGYEQYF. The V and J genes are TRBV28 and TRBJ2-7; 7 bases fit TRBD1. From germline, CDR1 is MDHEN and CDR2 SYDVKM. V trimming: 3 bases; J trimming: 4 bases; junction bases outside the gene matches: 3. The CDR3 length is 13 residues.

V and J are TRBV11-2 and TRBJ2-7, with 7 bases aligning to TRBD2. CDR1 is SGHAT and CDR2 is FQNNGV in the germline V gene. V shed 5 bases, J shed 0 bases, and the junction held 10 bases outside the gene matches. This CDR3 has 16 residues. CDR3 coding DNA: TGTGCCAGCAGCCAGGGCTGGCGGGGGAGCTCCTACGAGCAGTACTTC. This translates into CASSQGWRGSSYEQYF.

CDR3 bases: TGTGCCAGCAGCCTAAACAGGGGTACGGCCACCGGGGAGCTGTTTTTT. Its protein is CASSLNRGTATGELFF. The chain carries TRBV11-2 and TRBJ2-2, with 7 nucleotides matching TRBD1. This CDR3 region has 16 residues. V gave up 5 bases and J gave up 4 bases; unmatched junction bases: 10. From germline, CDR1 is SGHAT and CDR2 FQNNGV. The full variable domain, rest sourced from reference TRBV11-2 and TRBJ2-2, is EAGVAQSPRYKIIEKRQSVAFWCNPISGHATLYWYQQILGQGPKLLIQFQNNGVVDDSQLPKDRFSAERLKGVDSTLKIQPAKLEDSAVYLCASSLNRGTATGELFFGEGSRLTVL.

The chain employs TRBV7-2 and TRBJ2-7; 8 positions match TRBD2. Germline V gives CDR1 SGHTA, CDR2 FQGNSA. The V gene end was trimmed by 3 bases and the J gene end by 2 bases; junction bases not matched to a gene: 9. The CDR3 contains 16 residues. The DNA for the CDR3 is TGTGCCAGCAGCTTCCTAAGCGGGGGACCTACCTACGAGCAGTACTTC. Its protein product is CASSFLSGGPTYEQYF.

This chain joins TRBV18 and TRBJ1-1, with a possible D match to TRBD1 (6 bases). The CDR3 length is 12 residues. The germline V and J ends were trimmed by 3 bases and 7 bases, with 9 bases remaining between them. Germline CDR1 KGHSH, CDR2 LQKENI. CDR3 nucleotide sequence: TGTGCCAGCTCACCTAGGGGGAATGAAGCTTTCTTT. This translates into CASSPRGNEAFF.

The V and J genes are TRBV27 and TRBJ1-5; 7 bases fit TRBD1. Germline V CDR1 and CDR2: MNHEY, SMNVEV (reference sequence). The length of the CDR3 is 15 residues. V shed 5 bases and J 6 bases; nucleotides not matched to a gene: 10. The DNA of the CDR3 is TGTGCCAGCAGTAGAGAACAGGGGTTGGGTCAGCCCCAGCATTTT. As protein: CASSREQGLGQPQHF.

This CDR3 is CASSRTGTNTEAFF. CDR3 nucleotide sequence: TGTGCCAGCAGCCGGACAGGGACGAACACTGAAGCTTTCTTT. V gene TRBV7-3 combines with J gene TRBJ1-1, with 8 bases that match TRBD1. V lost 5 bases and J lost 1; bases outside the gene matches: 3. Germline CDR1 SGHTA, CDR2 FQGTGA. The CDR3 totals 14 residues.

The rearrangement joins TRBV19 to TRBJ1-3, with 9 bases aligning to TRBD1. The V and J ends lost 8 bases and 0 bases, in that order; junction bases with no gene match: 11. The CDR3 extends over 17 amino acids. CDR1 and CDR2 from the germline V gene are LNHDA and SQIVND (reference sequence). In nucleotides, the CDR3 is TGTGCCAGTGCCGGACAGGGGAAGCTTTCCTCTGGAAACACCATATATTTT. It yields the protein CASAGQGKLSSGNTIYF.

This sequence joins TRBV11-2 and TRBJ2-7, with D possibly being TRBD2 (6 bases). The CDR3 is 17 amino acids. Trimming pared 3 bases from V and 3 bases from J, leaving 21 bases between. CDR1 SGHAT and CDR2 FQNNGV come from the germline V gene. The CDR3 DNA reads as TGTGCCAGCAGCTTGGCTAGCATTGCGGGGCCTAACTACGAGCAGTACTTC. This translates into CASSLASIAGPNYEQYF.

V and J are TRBV4-3 and TRBJ1-2; D might be TRBD1 (5 bases). The CDR3 runs to 15 residues. Looked up from germline, CDR1 is LGHNA and CDR2 is YSLEER. The V end lost 0 bases, the J end lost 8 bases, and 16 bases lay between the germline ends. CDR3: CASSQDRGATSGYTF. For the CDR3, the DNA is TGCGCCAGCAGCCAAGATCGCGGGGCCACGAGCGGCTACACCTTC.

The CDR3 DNA sequence: TGTGCCAGCAGCGATCGAGGGGAGGGGGTACCCCTCCCCTACGAGCAGTACTTC. Residues: CASSDRGEGVPLPYEQYF. V usage is TRBV9 and J usage is TRBJ2-7, with a tentative D call TRBD2 (7 bases). Deletions cut 3 bases from V and 2 bases from J, with 24 bases between. The germline CDR1 and CDR2 sequences are SGDLS and YYNGEE. This CDR3 has 18 amino acids.

The chain joins TRBV5-6 to TRBJ1-2, with a possible D match to TRBD1 (5 bases). Germline V CDR1 and CDR2: SGHDT, YYEEEE. The CDR3 contains 13 residues. V was shortened by 7 bases and J by 6 bases, with 16 bases between the two germline ends. The CDR3 coding sequence is TGTGCCAGCGAGCCGACAGAAGCAGATGGCTACACCTTC. Protein: CASEPTEADGYTF.

The V gene is TRBV7-2, the J gene TRBJ2-1; TRBD2 is a possible D gene (7 bases). This CDR3 contains 15 residues. From germline, CDR1 is SGHTA and CDR2 FQGNSA. Trimming removed 4 bases from V and 4 bases from J, with 14 bases in between. CDR3 DNA: TGTGCCAGCAGCTCGAGGGGGGGCGTGTACAATGAGCAGTTCTTC. Amino acids: CASSSRGGVYNEQFF.

The chain joins TRBV24-1 to TRBJ2-1; TRBD2 matches 9 bases. This CDR3 has 19 residues. With 2 bases clipped from V and 0 bases from J, the junction kept 10 bases outside the gene matches. Germline V gene data show CDR1 as KGHDR and CDR2 as SFDVKD. CDR3 nucleotide sequence: TGTGCCACCAGTGATTCTTCTAGCGGGGTCTCCATCTCCTACAATGAGCAGTTCTTC. It translates to CATSDSSSGVSISYNEQFF.

The chain joins TRBV12-3 or TRBV12-4 to TRBJ2-7, with D uncertain. The CDR3 has 13 residues. V lost 6 bases, J lost 2 bases, and 11 bases lay in between. For the CDR3, the DNA is TGTGCCAGCAGCTTCGAAAAGCCCTACGAGCAGTACTTC. Translated: CASSFEKPYEQYF.

The rearrangement joins TRBV4-1 to TRBJ2-2; 8 bases fit TRBD1. CDR3 length: 16 residues. The V gene's germline CDR1 is MGHRA and CDR2 YSYEKL. The V and J ends lost 4 bases and 1 base, in that order; junction bases with no gene match: 5. This CDR3 is CASSPIGQGNTGELFF. DNA of the CDR3: TGCGCCAGCAGCCCCATCGGACAGGGGAACACCGGGGAGCTGTTTTTT.

This rearrangement joins TRBV7-8 to TRBJ2-7; TRBD2 matches 11 bases. This CDR3 is 18 amino acids long. V was pared by 8 bases and J by 5 bases, with 20 bases of the junction left unmatched. Per the germline V gene, CDR1 is SGHVS and CDR2 is FQNEAQ. The CDR3 DNA reads TGTGCCAGCCGAAAGGGACTAGCGGCGACCATGGACCCCCACGAGCAGTACTTC. It yields the protein CASRKGLAATMDPHEQYF.

The sample holds one count of this clone. The CDR3 spells CASSSRTGDSYEQYF. Here the CDR3 DNA reads TGTGCCAGCAGCTCGCGGACGGGGGACAGCTACGAGCAGTACTTC. The J gene is TRBJ2-7, the V gene TRBV11-2; tentative D call: TRBD1 (7 bases). The germline V gene encodes CDR1 SGHAT and CDR2 FQNNGV. The V end lost 4 bases, the J end lost 3 bases, and 16 bases lay between the germline ends. This CDR3 contains 15 residues.

The V call is TRBV6-6, the J call TRBJ1-1; D might be TRBD1 (6 bases). The germline gives CDR1 MNHNY, CDR2 SVGAGI (reference sequence). With 5 bases removed from V and 3 bases from J, the gap between germline ends came to 10 bases. The CDR3 totals 13 residues. CDR3 nucleotide sequence: TGTGCCAGCAGTACAGGACAGTACACTGAAGCTTTCTTT. This encodes CASSTGQYTEAFF.